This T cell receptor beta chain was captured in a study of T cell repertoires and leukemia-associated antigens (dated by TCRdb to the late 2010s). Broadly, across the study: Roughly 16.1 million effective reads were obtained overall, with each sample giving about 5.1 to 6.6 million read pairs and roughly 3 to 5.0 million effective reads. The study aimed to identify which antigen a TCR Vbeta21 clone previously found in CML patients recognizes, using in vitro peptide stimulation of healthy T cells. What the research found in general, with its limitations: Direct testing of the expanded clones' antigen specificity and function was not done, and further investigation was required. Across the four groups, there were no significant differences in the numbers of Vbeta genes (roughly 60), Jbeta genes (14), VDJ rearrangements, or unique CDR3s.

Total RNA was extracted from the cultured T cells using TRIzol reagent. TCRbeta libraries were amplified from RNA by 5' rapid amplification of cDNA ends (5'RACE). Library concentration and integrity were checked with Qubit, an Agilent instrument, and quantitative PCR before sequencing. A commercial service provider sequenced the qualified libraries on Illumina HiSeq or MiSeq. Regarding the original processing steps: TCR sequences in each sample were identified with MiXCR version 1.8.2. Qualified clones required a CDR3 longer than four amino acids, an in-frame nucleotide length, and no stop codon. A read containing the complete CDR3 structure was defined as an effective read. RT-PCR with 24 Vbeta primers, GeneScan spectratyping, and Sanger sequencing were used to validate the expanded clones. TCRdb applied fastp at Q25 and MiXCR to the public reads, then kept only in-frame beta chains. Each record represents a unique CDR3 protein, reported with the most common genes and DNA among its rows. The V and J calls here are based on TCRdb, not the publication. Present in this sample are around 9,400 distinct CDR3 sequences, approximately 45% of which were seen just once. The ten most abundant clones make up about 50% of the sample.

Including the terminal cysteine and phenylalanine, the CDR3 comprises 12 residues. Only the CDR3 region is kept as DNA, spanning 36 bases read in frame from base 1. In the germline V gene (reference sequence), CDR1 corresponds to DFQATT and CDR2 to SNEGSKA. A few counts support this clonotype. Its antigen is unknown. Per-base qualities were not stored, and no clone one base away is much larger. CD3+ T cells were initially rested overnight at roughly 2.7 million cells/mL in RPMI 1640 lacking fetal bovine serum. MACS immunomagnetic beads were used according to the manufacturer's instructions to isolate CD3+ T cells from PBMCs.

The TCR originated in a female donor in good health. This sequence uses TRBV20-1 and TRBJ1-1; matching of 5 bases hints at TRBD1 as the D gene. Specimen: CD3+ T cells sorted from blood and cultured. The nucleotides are TGCAGGATGGGACGGACGAACACTGAAGCTTTCTTT. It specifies CRMGRTNTEAFF.